This TCR beta chain came from a study of OX40 agonist ivuxolimab in advanced cancers. Across the whole study: Earlier anti-PD-1, anti-PD-L1 or anti-CTLA-4 therapy was permitted; 30% to 50% had received some.

Clones were sequenced by immunoSEQ multiplex PCR, and TCRdb holds only the in-frame ones, with some missing. The sample carries approximately 19,000 clones, over 70% recorded once. CDR1 and CDR2 from the germline V gene are KGHSH and LQKENI. The V and J ends lost 2 bases and 8 bases, in that order; junction bases with no gene match: 9. The CDR3 is 15 residues long. V gene TRBV18 combines with J gene TRBJ2-4, with 7 bases that match TRBD1. The starting material was CD4+ or CD8+ T cells sorted from blood, obtained in a trial of the OX40 agonist ivuxolimab. The clonotype originates from an adult with an advanced solid tumor such as melanoma, head and neck, liver or kidney cancer. This chain's CDR3 is CASSPEGAPLDIQYF. In nucleotides, the CDR3 is TGTGCCAGCTCACCAGAGGGGGCGCCCCTGGACATTCAGTACTTC.